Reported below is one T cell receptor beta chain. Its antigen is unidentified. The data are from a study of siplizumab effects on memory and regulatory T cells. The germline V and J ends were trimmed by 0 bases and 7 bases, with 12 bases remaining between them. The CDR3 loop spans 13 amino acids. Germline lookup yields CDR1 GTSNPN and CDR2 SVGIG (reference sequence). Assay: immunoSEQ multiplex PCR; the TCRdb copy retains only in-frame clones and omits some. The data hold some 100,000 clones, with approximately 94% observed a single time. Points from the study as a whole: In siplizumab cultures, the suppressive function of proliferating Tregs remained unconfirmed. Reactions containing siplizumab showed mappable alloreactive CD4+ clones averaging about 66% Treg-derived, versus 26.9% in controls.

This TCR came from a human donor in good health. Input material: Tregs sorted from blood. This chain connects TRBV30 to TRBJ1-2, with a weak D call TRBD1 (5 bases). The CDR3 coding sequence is TGTGCCTGGAGTGTACGCAGGGAGGTTGGCTACACCTTC. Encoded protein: CAWSVRREVGYTF.